Presented here are 10 T cell receptor beta chains from one specimen sequenced in a study of human T cells and chemical hapten exposure. TCRdb re-derived calls from the RACE reads in MiXCR, one entry per CDR3 protein. The data show roughly 70,000 distinct CDR3 sequences, with over 7.5% seen just once and roughly 3.3% held by the top ten. Specified time point: patch test 1, 2 weeks after DPC sensitization. Treatment given: therapeutic diphenylcyclopropenone sensitization with weekly scalp DPC. The sample in question was whole blood, obtained in connection with sensitization to the hapten diphenylcyclopropenone (DPC). The receptors originated from a woman aged 40 to 50 with alopecia areata. Some clones in this sample may be carry-over from other donors' samples.

This clonotype was observed at least ten times. This sequence joins TRBV20-1 and TRBJ2-5; a weak D match, TRBD1 (6 bases). The germline gives CDR1 DFQATT, CDR2 SNEGSKA (reference sequence). V lost 6 bases and J lost 6, with 14 bases in between. The CDR3 covers 12 residues. This CDR3 reads CSAPPGEKTQYF. In DNA form, the CDR3 reads TGCAGTGCGCCGCCAGGGGAAAAGACCCAGTACTTC.

This clonotype was found many times. V and J are TRBV12-5 and TRBJ2-1; perhaps TRBD1 as D (6 bases). Looked up from germline, CDR1 is LGHNT and CDR2 is FRNRAP. Trimming pared 4 bases from V and 1 base from J, leaving 8 bases between. This CDR3 has 14 amino acids. Here the CDR3 reads CASGSGVSYNEQFF. The CDR3 DNA is TGTGCTAGTGGTTCAGGGGTTTCCTACAATGAGCAGTTCTTC.

Concerning this clonotype: One end of the junction varies from germline; a read error may be responsible. The gene calls are TRBV12-3 or TRBV12-4 and TRBJ2-3; 12 positions agree with TRBD2. The CDR3 spans 14 residues. CDR3 in DNA: TGTACCAGCAGCCTAGCGGGGGGGGCAGATACGCAGTATTTT. Its protein is CTSSLAGGADTQYF.

This clonotype was observed a few times. The chain is built from TRBV18 and TRBJ1-3; D is unresolved. The CDR3 extends over 16 amino acids. With 0 bases removed from V and 1 base from J, the gap between germline ends came to 10 bases. Per germline, CDR1 KGHSH and CDR2 LQKENI. CDR3 coding DNA: TGTGCCAGCTCACCACCTCACCTACAATCTGGAAACACCATATATTTT. This gives the protein CASSPPHLQSGNTIYF.

V and J are TRBV27 and TRBJ1-6, with D perhaps TRBD1 (5 bases). Germline V gene lookup returns CDR1 MNHEY and CDR2 SMNVEV (reference sequence). V shed 6 bases and J shed 9 bases, with 15 bases lying between them. CDR3 length equals 14 residues. CDR3 sequence: CASRLGVGPSPLHF. The CDR3 DNA reads TGTGCCAGCAGGCTGGGAGTGGGGCCTTCACCCCTCCACTTT.

The chain is built from TRBV4-2 and TRBJ2-3, with D perhaps matching TRBD2 (7 bases). Germline values: CDR1 LGHNA, CDR2 YNFKEQ. Trimming pared 0 bases from V and 1 base from J, leaving 17 bases between. The CDR3 covers 18 residues. The CDR3 loop reads CASSQELVGGPGTDTQYF. As DNA, the CDR3 is TGTGCCAGCAGCCAAGAACTAGTGGGGGGGCCGGGCACAGATACGCAGTATTTT.

This clonotype was observed a few times. CDR3 in amino acids: CASTSGTRTDTQYF. For the CDR3, the DNA is TGTGCCAGCACCTCCGGGACCCGCACAGATACGCAGTATTTT. The V and J genes are TRBV7-2 and TRBJ2-3; D tentatively fits TRBD1 or TRBD2 (5 bases each). Germline-derived CDR1 and CDR2 are SGHTA and FQGNSA. This CDR3 spans 14 amino acids. Between the trimmed V and J ends, which lost 7 bases and 1 base, there was a span of 12 bases.

This clonotype was seen a handful of times. The rearrangement uses TRBV2 and TRBJ1-1; weak D call: TRBD1 (5 bases). Between the trimmed V and J ends, which lost 1 base and 4 bases, there was a span of 10 bases. The CDR3 sequence is 14 residues long. Germline CDR1 and CDR2: SNHLY and FYNNEI. The CDR3 reads CASSEVIGGTEAFF. In DNA, the CDR3 is TGTGCCAGCAGTGAAGTTATTGGGGGCACTGAAGCTTTCTTT. Combining the CDR3 with reference TRBV2 and TRBJ1-1 gives the whole variable domain EPEVTQTPSHQVTQMGQEVILRCVPISNHLYFYWYRQILGQKVEFLVSFYNNEISEKSEIFDDQFSVERPDGSNFTLKIRSTKLEDSAMYFCASSEVIGGTEAFFGQGTRLTVV.

Of note for this clonotype: This may be a read error, as it is one base from a much larger clone. The V gene is TRBV29-1, the J gene TRBJ1-2, with a tentative D call TRBD1 (5 bases). Germline V gene sequence: CDR1 SQVTM, CDR2 ANQGSEA. CDR3 size: 14 residues. CDR3 residues: CSVVGSMGDYGNTF. DNA for the CDR3: TGCAGCGTTGTAGGGTCAATGGGGGACTATGGCAACACCTTC.

This clonotype has ten or more counts. The chain has TRBV7-2 and TRBJ2-3, with D perhaps TRBD2 (5 bases). The ends were cut back, 7 bases at V and 5 bases at J, with 19 bases in the middle. Germline CDR1 and CDR2: SGHTA and FQGNSA. There are 15 residues in the CDR3. This CDR3 is CASNPTYGDLDTQYF. For the CDR3, the DNA is TGTGCCAGCAACCCTACGTACGGGGATTTAGATACGCAGTATTTT.